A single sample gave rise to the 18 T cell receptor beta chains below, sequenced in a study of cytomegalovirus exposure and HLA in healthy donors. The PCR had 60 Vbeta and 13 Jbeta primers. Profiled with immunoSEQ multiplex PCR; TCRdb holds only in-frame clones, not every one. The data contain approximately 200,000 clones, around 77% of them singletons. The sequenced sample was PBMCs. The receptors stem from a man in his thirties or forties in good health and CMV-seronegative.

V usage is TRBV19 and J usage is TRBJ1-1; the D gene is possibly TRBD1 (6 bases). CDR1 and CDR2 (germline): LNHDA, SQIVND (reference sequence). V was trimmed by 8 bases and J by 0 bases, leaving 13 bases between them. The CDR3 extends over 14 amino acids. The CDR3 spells CASGRDTVNTEAFF. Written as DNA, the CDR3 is TGTGCCAGTGGCCGGGACACGGTGAACACTGAAGCTTTCTTT.

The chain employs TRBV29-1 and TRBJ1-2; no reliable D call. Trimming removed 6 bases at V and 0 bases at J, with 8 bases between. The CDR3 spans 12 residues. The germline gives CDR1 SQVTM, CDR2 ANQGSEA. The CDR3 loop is CSVSDTNYGYTF. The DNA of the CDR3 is TGCAGCGTGTCTGACACTAACTATGGCTACACCTTC.

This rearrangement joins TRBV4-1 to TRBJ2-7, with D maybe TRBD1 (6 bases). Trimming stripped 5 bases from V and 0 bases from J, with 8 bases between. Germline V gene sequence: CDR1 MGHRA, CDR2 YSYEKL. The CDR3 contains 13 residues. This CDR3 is CASSTGSSYEQYF. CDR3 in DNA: TGCGCCAGCAGCACAGGGAGCTCCTACGAGCAGTACTTC.

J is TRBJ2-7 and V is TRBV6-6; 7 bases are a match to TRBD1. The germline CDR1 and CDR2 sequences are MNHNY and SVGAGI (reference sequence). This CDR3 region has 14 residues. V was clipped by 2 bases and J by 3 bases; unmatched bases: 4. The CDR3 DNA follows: TGTGCCAGCAGTTACGGACAGGCGGGCTACGAGCAGTACTTC. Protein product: CASSYGQAGYEQYF.

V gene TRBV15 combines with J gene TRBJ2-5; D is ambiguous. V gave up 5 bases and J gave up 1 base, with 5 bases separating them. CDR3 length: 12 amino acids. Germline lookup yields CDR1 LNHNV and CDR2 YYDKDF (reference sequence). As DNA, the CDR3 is TGTGCCACCAGCCGGTCCCAAGAGACCCAGTACTTC. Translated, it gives CATSRSQETQYF.

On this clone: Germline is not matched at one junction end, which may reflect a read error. The CDR3 loop reads CSVEFRDRSNF. In nucleotides, the CDR3 is TGCAGCGTTGAATTCCGGGACAGGAGCAACTTC. This chain joins TRBV29-1 and TRBJ2-5; TRBD1 agrees at 8 bases. The germline V gene has CDR1 SQVTM and CDR2 ANQGSEA. CDR3 length: 11 amino acids.

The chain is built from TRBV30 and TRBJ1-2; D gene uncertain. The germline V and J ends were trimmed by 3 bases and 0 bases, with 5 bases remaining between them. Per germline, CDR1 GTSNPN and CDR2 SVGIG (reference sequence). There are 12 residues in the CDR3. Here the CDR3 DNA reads TGTGCCTGGAGGTTAACTAACTATGGCTACACCTTC. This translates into CAWRLTNYGYTF.

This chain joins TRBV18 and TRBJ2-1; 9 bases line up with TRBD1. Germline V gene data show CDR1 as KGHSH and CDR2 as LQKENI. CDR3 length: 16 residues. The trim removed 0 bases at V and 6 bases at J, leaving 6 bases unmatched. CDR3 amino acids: CASSPPSGTGTNEQFF. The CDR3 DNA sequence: TGTGCCAGCTCACCACCCTCGGGGACAGGGACCAATGAGCAGTTCTTC.

CDR3 DNA sequence: TGTGCCAGCAGCCCCGCCGGTGCGTCTGGAAACACCATATATTTT. Protein product: CASSPAGASGNTIYF. The chain has TRBV9 and TRBJ1-3; D not certain. Trimming took 4 bases from V and 1 from J, leaving 12 bases between them. In germline, CDR1 is SGDLS, CDR2 YYNGEE. This CDR3 is built from 15 residues.

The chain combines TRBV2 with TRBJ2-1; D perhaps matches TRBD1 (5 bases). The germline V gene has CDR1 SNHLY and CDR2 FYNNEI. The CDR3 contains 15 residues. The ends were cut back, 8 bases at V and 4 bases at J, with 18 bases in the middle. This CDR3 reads CASSRMGQDYNEQFF. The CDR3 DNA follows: TGTGCCAGCTCGCGGATGGGGCAAGATTACAATGAGCAGTTCTTC.

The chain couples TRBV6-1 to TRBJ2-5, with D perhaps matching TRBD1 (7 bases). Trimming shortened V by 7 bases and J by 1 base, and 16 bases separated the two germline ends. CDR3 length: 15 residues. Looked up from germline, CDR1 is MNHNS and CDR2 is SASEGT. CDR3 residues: CASKPPGGIQETQYF. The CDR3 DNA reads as TGTGCCAGCAAGCCCCCAGGGGGGATCCAAGAGACCCAGTACTTC.

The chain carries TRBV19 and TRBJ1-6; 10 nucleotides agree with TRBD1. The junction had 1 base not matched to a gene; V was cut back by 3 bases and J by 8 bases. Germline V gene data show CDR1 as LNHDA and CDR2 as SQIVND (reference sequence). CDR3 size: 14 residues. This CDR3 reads CASSIGQGDSPLHF. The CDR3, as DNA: TGTGCCAGTAGTATTGGACAGGGGGATTCACCCCTCCACTTT.

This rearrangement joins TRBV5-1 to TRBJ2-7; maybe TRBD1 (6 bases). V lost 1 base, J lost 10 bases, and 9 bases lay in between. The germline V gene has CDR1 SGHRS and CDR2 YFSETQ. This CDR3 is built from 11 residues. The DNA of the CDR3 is TGCGCCAGCAGCTTGTCGGGACAACAGTACTTC. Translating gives CASSLSGQQYF.

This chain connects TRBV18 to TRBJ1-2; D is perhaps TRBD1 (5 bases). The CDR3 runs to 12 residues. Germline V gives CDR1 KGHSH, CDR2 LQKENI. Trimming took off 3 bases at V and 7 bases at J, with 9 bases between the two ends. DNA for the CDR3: TGTGCCAGCTCACCCGACAGATCTGGCTACACCTTC. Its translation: CASSPDRSGYTF.

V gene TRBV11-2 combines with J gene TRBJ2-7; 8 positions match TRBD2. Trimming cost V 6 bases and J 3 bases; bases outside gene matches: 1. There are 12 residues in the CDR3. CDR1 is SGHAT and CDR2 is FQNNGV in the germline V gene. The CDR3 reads CASRTSGYEQYF. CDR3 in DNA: TGTGCCAGCAGAACTAGCGGCTACGAGCAGTACTTC.

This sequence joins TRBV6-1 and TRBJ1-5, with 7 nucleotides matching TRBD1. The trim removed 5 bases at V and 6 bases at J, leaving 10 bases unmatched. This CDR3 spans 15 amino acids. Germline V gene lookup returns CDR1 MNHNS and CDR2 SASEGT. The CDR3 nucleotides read TGTGCCAGCAGTCCCGACAGGGCAGCACGTCAGCCCCAGCATTTT. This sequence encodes CASSPDRAARQPQHF.

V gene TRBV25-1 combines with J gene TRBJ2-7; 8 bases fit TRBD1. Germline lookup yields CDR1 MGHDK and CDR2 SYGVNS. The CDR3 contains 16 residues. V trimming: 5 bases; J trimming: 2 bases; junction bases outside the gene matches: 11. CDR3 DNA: TGTGCCAGCAGTTACTCAGGGGGCTACAATGCCTACGAGCAGTACTTC. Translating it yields CASSYSGGYNAYEQYF.

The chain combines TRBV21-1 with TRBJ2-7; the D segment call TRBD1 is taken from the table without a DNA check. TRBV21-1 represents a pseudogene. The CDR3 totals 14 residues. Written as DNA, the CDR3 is TGTGCCAGCAACAATCGGACAGGGGGCCACGAGCAGTACTTC. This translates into CASNNRTGGHEQYF.